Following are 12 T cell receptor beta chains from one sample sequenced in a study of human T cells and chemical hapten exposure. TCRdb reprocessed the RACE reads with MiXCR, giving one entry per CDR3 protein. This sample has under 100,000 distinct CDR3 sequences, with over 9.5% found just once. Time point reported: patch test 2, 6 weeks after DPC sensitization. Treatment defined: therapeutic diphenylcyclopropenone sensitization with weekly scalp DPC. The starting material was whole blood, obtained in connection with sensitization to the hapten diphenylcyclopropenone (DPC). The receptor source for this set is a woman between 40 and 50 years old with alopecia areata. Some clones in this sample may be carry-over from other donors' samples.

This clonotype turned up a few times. The CDR3 here is CASSIGGNYGYTF. The CDR3 DNA reads as TGTGCCAGTAGTATCGGTGGGAACTATGGCTACACCTTC. The chain couples TRBV19 to TRBJ1-2; D is uncertain. Trimming took 3 bases from V and 2 from J, leaving 7 bases between them. Per the germline V gene, CDR1 is LNHDA and CDR2 is SQIVND (reference sequence). The CDR3 loop spans 13 amino acids.

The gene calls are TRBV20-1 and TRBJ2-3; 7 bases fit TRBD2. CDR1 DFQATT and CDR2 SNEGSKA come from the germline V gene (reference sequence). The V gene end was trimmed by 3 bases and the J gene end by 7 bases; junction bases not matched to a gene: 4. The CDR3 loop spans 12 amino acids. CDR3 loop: CSASVGGNTQYF. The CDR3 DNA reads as TGCAGTGCTAGTGTGGGGGGGAATACGCAGTATTTT.

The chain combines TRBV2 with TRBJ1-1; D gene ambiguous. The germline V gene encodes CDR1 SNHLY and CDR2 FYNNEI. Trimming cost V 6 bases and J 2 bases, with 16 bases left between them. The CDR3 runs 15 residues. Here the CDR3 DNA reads TGTGCCAGCAGGGAAACTGGTGGGCTTAACACTGAAGCTTTCTTT. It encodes CASRETGGLNTEAFF.

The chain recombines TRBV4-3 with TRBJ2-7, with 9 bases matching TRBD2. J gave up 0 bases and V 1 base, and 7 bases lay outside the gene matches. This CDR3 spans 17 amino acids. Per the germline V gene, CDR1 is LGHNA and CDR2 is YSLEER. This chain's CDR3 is CASSQGIAGADSYEQYF. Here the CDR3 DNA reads TGCGCCAGCAGCCAAGGTATAGCGGGGGCCGACTCCTACGAGCAGTACTTC.

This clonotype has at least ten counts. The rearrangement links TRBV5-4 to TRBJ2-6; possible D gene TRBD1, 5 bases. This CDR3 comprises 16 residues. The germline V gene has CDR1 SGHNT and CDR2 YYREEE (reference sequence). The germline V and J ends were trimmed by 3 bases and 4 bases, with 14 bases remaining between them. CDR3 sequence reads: CASSSPGAPGANVLTF. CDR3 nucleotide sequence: TGTGCCAGCAGCTCCCCTGGGGCGCCGGGGGCCAACGTCCTGACTTTC.

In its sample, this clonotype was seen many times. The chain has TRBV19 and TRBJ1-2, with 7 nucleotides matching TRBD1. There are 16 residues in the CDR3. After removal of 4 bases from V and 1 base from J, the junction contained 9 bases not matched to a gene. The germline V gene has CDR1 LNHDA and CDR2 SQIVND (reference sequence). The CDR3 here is CASSRGTASINYGYTF. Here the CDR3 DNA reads TGTGCCAGTAGTAGGGGGACAGCCAGTATTAACTATGGCTACACCTTC.

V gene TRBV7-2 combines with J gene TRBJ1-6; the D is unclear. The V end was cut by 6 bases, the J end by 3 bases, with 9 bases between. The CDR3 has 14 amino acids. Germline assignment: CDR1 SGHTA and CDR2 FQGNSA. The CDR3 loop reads CASSPYNYNSPLHF. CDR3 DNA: TGTGCCAGCAGTCCGTACAACTATAATTCACCCCTCCACTTT.

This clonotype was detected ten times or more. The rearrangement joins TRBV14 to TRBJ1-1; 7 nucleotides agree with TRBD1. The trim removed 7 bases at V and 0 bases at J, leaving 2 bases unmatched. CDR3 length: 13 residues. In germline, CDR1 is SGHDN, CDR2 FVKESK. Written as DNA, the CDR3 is TGTGCCAGCAAGACAGGGATGAACACTGAAGCTTTCTTT. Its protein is CASKTGMNTEAFF.

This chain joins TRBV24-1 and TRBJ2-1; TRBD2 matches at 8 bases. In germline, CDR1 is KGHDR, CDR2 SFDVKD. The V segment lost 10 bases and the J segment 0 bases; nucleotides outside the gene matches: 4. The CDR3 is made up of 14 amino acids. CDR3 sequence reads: CATSSGHSYNEQFF. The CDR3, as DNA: TGTGCCACTTCTAGCGGGCACTCCTACAATGAGCAGTTCTTC.

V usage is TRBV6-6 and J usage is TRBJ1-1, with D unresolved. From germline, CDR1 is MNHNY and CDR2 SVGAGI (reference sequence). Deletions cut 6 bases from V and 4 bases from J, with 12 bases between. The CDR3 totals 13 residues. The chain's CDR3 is CASRINQSTEAFF. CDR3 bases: TGTGCCAGCAGGATAAATCAGAGCACTGAAGCTTTCTTT.

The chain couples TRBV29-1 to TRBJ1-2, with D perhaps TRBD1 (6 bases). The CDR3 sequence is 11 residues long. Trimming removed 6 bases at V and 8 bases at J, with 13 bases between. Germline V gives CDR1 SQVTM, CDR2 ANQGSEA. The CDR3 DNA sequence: TGCAGCGTACAGGGCGGTAGGGGCTACACCTTC. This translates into CSVQGGRGYTF.

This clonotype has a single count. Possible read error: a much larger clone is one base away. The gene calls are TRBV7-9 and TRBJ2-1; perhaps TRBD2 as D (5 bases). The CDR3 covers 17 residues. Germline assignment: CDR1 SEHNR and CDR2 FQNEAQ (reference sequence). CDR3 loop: CVSSQTQSGHSYNEQFF. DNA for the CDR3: TGTGTCAGCAGCCAAACCCAGAGCGGCCACTCCTACAATGAGCAGTTCTTC. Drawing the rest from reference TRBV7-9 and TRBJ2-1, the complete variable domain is DTGVSQNPRHKITKRGQNVTFRCDPISEHNRLYWYRQTLGQGPEFLTYFQNEAQLEKSRLLSDRFSAERPKGSFSTLEIQRTEQGDSAMYLCVSSQTQSGHSYNEQFFGPGTRLTVL.